Below are 15 T cell receptor beta chains sequenced from a single sample in a study of blood T cell repertoires in COVID-19. Clones were sequenced by immunoSEQ multiplex PCR, and TCRdb holds only the in-frame ones, with some missing. The top ten clones hold 1.4% of a sample with hundreds of thousands of clones, 80% to 90% of them seen once. The sample consisted of peripheral blood. These receptors were obtained from a young woman with active or convalescent COVID-19.

The rearrangement links TRBV6-7 to TRBJ2-4, with D possibly matching TRBD1 (5 bases). TRBV6-7 is sorted into the ORF group, with uncertain function. V lost 6 bases to trimming and J lost 0 bases, with 15 bases between them. CDR3 length: 16 amino acids. DNA of the CDR3: TGTGCCAGCAGATTTGGGGCCCCTCTAGCCAAAAACATTCAGTACTTC. Translation: CASRFGAPLAKNIQYF.

The chain carries TRBV6-5 and TRBJ1-2, with D possibly being TRBD1 (6 bases). V dropped 4 bases and J dropped 3 bases, with 15 bases sitting between them. This CDR3 has 15 residues. Germline lookup yields CDR1 MNHEY and CDR2 SVGAGI. The CDR3 reads CASSLGGTPDYGYTF. The CDR3 DNA sequence: TGTGCCAGCAGTTTGGGAGGGACACCAGACTATGGCTACACCTTC.

V gene TRBV5-1 combines with J gene TRBJ2-7; 12 positions match TRBD2. Looked up from germline, CDR1 is SGHRS and CDR2 is YFSETQ. CDR3 length: 15 residues. The junction had 5 bases not matched to a gene; V was cut back by 4 bases and J by 3 bases. The CDR3 loop is CASSPGLAGNYEQYF. The CDR3, as DNA: TGCGCCAGCAGCCCCGGACTAGCGGGAAACTACGAGCAGTACTTC.

V gene TRBV3-1 (or the pseudogene TRBV3-2) combines with J gene TRBJ1-3, with TRBD1 identical over 7 bases. The V gene's germline CDR1 is LGHDT and CDR2 YNNKEL (reference sequence). Unmatched junction bases numbered 6, after V lost 0 bases and J lost 4 bases. The CDR3 consists of 16 residues. The CDR3 is CASSQDPRDSGNTIYF. CDR3 sequence (DNA): TGTGCCAGCAGCCAAGACCCTCGGGACAGCGGAAACACCATATATTTT.

This chain uses TRBV2 with TRBJ2-1; 9 nucleotides agree with TRBD1. V lost 4 bases, J lost 4 bases, and 5 bases stayed unmatched. There are 15 residues in the CDR3. Germline lookup yields CDR1 SNHLY and CDR2 FYNNEI. The CDR3 DNA sequence: TGTGCCAGCAGTGGTACCGGGACAGGGTACAATGAGCAGTTCTTC. Translating gives CASSGTGTGYNEQFF.

The chain employs TRBV5-6 and TRBJ2-1; 8 bases align to TRBD1. J lost 1 base, V lost 1 base, and 10 bases had no gene match. This CDR3 comprises 18 residues. Germline CDR1 reads SGHDT; CDR2 reads YYEEEE. The CDR3 DNA follows: TGTGCCAGCAGCTTGAGACAGGGGTCGCCGGTATCCTACAATGAGCAGTTCTTC. Translated: CASSLRQGSPVSYNEQFF.

The V gene is TRBV14, the J gene TRBJ2-3, with 7 bases that match TRBD2. J was trimmed by 2 bases and V by 1 base; bases with no gene match: 6. This CDR3 contains 16 residues. In germline, CDR1 is SGHDN, CDR2 FVKESK. The CDR3 region is CASSQAGGLYTDTQYF. CDR3 sequence (DNA): TGTGCCAGCAGCCAAGCGGGGGGACTCTACACAGATACGCAGTATTTT.

This chain joins TRBV3-1 (or the pseudogene TRBV3-2) and TRBJ2-1, with a possible D match to TRBD2 (6 bases). CDR1 LGHDT and CDR2 YNNKEL come from the germline V gene (reference sequence). V gave up 6 bases and J gave up 4 bases, with 16 bases separating them. This CDR3 is 15 amino acids long. The CDR3 DNA reads as TGTGCCAGCAGACCGACCGGGACTCTATACAATGAGCAGTTCTTC. Amino acid sequence: CASRPTGTLYNEQFF.

V usage is TRBV27 and J usage is TRBJ2-7, with 7 positions matching TRBD2. The J segment lost 5 bases and the V segment lost 8 bases, leaving 6 bases of the junction unmatched. Germline loops: CDR1 MNHEY, CDR2 SMNVEV (reference sequence). The CDR3 is 12 amino acids. CDR3 region: CASGTGGDEQYF. CDR3 nucleotides: TGTGCCAGCGGGACGGGAGGAGACGAGCAGTACTTC.

The CDR3 spells CASSVGGSASTTGELFF. In nucleotides, the CDR3 is TGTGCCAGCAGCGTAGGGGGTAGCGCTTCAACCACCGGGGAGCTGTTTTTT. The rearrangement joins TRBV9 to TRBJ2-2, with a weak D call TRBD2 (5 bases). This CDR3 comprises 17 residues. Trimming took 0 bases from V and 4 from J, leaving 16 bases between them. CDR1 and CDR2 (germline): SGDLS, YYNGEE.

This chain links TRBV14 with TRBJ1-1; the D gene is possibly TRBD1 (5 bases). The CDR3 loop spans 12 amino acids. V lost 0 bases to trimming and J lost 10 bases, with 9 bases between them. Germline CDR1 SGHDN, CDR2 FVKESK. As DNA, the CDR3 is TGTGCCAGCAGCCAAGAAGGGGTAAGAGCTTTCTTT. It yields the protein CASSQEGVRAFF. The full variable domain, with the rest looked up from reference TRBV14 and TRBJ1-1, is EAGVTQFPSHSVIEKGQTVTLRCDPISGHDNLYWYRRVMGKEIKFLLHFVKESKQDESGMPNNRFLAERTGGTYSTLKVQPAELEDSGVYFCASSQEGVRAFFGQGTRLTVV.

V gene TRBV24-1 combines with J gene TRBJ1-2; 7 positions agree with TRBD1. The germline gives CDR1 KGHDR, CDR2 SFDVKD. CDR3 length: 14 residues. The V and J ends lost 5 bases and 5 bases, in that order; junction bases with no gene match: 7. The chain's CDR3 is CATSGPGQTYGYTF. In DNA, the CDR3 is TGTGCCACCAGTGGCCCGGGACAGACGTATGGCTACACCTTC.

V gene TRBV5-6 combines with J gene TRBJ1-2, with TRBD1 matching over 7 bases. Germline V gene data show CDR1 as SGHDT and CDR2 as YYEEEE. Unmatched junction bases numbered 22, after V lost 3 bases and J lost 5 bases. The CDR3 consists of 19 residues. CDR3 coding DNA: TGTGCCAGCAGCTCTGGCTGGCTTTCCGGACAGGCGGGGGGGTATGGCTACACCTTC. Translation: CASSSGWLSGQAGGYGYTF.

The chain combines TRBV18 with TRBJ1-2; no firm D call. V was shortened by 2 bases and J by 6 bases, with 10 bases between the two germline ends. Germline V gene data show CDR1 as KGHSH and CDR2 as LQKENI. This CDR3 has 13 residues. The CDR3 region has the DNA TGTGCCAGCTCACCAGGCAGGCATGATGGCTACACCTTC. Protein product: CASSPGRHDGYTF.

This rearrangement joins TRBV4-1 to TRBJ1-2, with D possibly TRBD1 on 6 matching bases. The germline V gene encodes CDR1 MGHRA and CDR2 YSYEKL. With 4 bases removed from V and 0 bases from J, the gap between germline ends came to 15 bases. The CDR3 is 16 amino acids. Here the CDR3 reads CASSPNRVSTNYGYTF. CDR3 DNA sequence: TGCGCCAGCAGCCCTAACAGGGTTTCAACTAACTATGGCTACACCTTC.